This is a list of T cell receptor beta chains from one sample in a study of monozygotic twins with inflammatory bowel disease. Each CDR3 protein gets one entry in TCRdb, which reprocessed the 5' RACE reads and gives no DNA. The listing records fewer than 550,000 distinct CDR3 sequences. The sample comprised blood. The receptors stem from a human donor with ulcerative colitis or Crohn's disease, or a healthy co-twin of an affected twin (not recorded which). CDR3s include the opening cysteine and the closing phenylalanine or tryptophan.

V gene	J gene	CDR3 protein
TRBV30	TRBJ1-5	CAWSPGNQPQHF
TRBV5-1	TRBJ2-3	CASSLVPFRGGASKTDTQYF
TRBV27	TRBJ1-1	CASSLATGGAEAFF
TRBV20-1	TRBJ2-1	CSARGLAGAMDEQFF
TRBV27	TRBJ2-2	CASNPQRGSYTGELFF
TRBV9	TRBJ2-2	CASSSPNFANTGELFF
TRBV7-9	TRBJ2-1	CASSLPDSSYNEQFF
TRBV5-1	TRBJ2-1	CASSLSPGPFYNEQFF
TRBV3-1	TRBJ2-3	CASSQENSHTQYF
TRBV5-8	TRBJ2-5	CASSVDRETQYF
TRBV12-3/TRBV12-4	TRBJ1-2	CASTLGDRRGYTF
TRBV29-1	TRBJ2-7	CSVQVRGTYEQYF
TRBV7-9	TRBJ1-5	CASSLESSNQPQHF